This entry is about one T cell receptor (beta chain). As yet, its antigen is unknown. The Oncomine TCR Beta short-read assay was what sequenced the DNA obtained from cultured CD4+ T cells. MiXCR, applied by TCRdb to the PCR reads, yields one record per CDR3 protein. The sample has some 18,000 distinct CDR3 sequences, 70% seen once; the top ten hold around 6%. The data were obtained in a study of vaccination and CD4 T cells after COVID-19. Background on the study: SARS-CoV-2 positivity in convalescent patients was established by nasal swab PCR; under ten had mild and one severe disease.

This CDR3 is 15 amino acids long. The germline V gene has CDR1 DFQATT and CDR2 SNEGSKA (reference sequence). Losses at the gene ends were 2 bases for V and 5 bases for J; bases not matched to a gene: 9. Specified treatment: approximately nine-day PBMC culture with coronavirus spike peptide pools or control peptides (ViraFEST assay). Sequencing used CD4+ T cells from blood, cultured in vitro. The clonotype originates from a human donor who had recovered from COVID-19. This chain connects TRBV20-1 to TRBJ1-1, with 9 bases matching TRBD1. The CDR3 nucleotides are TGCAGTGCTAGATACGGGACAGGGAGTTTGACTGAAGCTTTCTTT. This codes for CSARYGTGSLTEAFF.